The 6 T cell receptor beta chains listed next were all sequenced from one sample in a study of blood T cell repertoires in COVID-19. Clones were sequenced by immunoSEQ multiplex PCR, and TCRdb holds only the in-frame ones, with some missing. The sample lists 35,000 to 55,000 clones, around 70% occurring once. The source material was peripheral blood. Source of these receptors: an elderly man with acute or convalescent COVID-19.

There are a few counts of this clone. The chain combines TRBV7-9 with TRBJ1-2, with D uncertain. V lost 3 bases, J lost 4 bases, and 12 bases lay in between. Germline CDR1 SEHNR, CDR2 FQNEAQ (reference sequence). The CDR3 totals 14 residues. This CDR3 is CASSFGGSGYGYTF. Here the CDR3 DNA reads TGTGCCAGCAGCTTCGGAGGGAGTGGCTATGGCTACACCTTC.

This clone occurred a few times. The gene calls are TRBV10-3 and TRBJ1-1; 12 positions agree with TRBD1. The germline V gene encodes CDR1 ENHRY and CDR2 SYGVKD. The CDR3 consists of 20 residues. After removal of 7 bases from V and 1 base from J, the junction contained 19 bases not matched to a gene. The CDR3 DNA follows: TGTGCCATCATGCCCAACCCGGGACAGGGGGCTTTATTAGGGAACACTGAAGCTTTCTTT. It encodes CAIMPNPGQGALLGNTEAFF.

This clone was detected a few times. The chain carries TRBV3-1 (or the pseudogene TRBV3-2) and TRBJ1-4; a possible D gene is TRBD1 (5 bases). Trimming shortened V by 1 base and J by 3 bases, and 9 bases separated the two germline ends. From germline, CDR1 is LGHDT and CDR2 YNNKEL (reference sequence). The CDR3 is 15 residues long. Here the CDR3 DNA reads TGTGCCAGCAGCCAAGCTAGGGGTGCTAATGAAAAACTGTTTTTT. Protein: CASSQARGANEKLFF.

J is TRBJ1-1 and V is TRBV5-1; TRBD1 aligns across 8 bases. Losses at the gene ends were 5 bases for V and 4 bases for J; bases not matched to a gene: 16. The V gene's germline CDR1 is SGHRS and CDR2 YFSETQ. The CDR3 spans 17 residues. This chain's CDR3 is CASSRLDRVVRSTEAFF. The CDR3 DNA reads TGCGCCAGCAGTCGTTTGGACAGGGTCGTGCGTAGCACTGAAGCTTTCTTT. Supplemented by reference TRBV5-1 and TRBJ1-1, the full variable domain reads KAGVTQTPRYLIKTRGQQVTLSCSPISGHRSVSWYQQTPGQGLQFLFEYFSETQRNKGNFPGRFSGRQFSNSRSEMNVSTLELGDSALYLCASSRLDRVVRSTEAFFGQGTRLTVV.

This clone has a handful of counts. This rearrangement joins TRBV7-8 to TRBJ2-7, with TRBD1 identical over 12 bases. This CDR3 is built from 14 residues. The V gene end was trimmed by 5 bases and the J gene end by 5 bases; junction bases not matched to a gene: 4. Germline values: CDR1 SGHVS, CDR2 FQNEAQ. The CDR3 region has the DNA TGTGCCAGCAGCATCCGGGACAGGGGGCACGAGCAGTACTTC. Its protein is CASSIRDRGHEQYF. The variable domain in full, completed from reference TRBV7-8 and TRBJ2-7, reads GAGVSQSPRYKVAKRGQDVALRCDPISGHVSLFWYQQALGQGPEFLTYFQNEAQLDKSGLPSDRFFAERPEGSVSTLKIQRTQQEDSAVYLCASSIRDRGHEQYFGPGTRLTVT.

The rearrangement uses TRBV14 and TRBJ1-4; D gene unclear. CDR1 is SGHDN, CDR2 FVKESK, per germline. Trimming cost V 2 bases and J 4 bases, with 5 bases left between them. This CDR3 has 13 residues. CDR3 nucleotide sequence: TGTGCCAGCAGCCAATCCATTAATGAAAAACTGTTTTTT. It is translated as CASSQSINEKLFF.